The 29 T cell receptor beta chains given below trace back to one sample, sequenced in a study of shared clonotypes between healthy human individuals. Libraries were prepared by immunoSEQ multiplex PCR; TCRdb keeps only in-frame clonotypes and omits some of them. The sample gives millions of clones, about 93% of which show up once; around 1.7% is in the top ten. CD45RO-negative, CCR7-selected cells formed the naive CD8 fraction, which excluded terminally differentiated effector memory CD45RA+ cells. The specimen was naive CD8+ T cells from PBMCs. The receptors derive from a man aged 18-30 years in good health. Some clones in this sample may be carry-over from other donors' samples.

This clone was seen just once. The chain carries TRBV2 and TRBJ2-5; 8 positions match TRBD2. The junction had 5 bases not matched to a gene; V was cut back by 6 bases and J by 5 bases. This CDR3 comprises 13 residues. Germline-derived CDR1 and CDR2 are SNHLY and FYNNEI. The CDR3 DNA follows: TGTGCCAGCAGAGCCGGGACTAGGGAGACCCAGTACTTC. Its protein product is CASRAGTRETQYF.

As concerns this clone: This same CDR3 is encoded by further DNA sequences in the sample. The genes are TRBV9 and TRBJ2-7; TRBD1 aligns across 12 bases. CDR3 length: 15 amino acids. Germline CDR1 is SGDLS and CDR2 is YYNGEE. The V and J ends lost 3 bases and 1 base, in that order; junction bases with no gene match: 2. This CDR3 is CASSAGQGASYEQYF. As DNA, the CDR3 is TGTGCCAGCAGCGCGGGACAGGGGGCTTCCTACGAGCAGTACTTC. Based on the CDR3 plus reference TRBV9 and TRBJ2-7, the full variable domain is DSGVTQTPKHLITATGQRVTLRCSPRSGDLSVYWYQQSLDQGLQFLIQYYNGEERAKGNILERFSAQQFPDLHSELNLSSLELGDSALYFCASSAGQGASYEQYFGPGTRLTVT.

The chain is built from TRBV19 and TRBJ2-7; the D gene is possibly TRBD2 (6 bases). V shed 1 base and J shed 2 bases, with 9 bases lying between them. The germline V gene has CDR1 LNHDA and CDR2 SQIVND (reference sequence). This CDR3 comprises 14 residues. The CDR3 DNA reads TGTGCCAGTAGTATAGTATCTAGCGCCTACGAGCAGTACTTC. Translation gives CASSIVSSAYEQYF.

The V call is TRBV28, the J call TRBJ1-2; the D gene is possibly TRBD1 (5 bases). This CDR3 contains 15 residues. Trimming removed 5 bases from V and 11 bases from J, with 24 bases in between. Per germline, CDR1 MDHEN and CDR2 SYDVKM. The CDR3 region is CASSAIRSKGLRYTF. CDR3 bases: TGTGCCAGCAGTGCTATCAGGAGTAAGGGGTTAAGGTACACCTTC.

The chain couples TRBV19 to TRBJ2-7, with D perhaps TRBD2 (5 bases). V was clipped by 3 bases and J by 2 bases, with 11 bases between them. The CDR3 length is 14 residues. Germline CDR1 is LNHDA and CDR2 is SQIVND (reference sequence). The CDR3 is CASSITADPYEQYF. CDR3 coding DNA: TGTGCCAGTAGTATCACAGCGGACCCCTACGAGCAGTACTTC. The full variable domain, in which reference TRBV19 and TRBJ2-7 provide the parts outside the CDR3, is DGGITQSPKYLFRKEGQNVTLSCEQNLNHDAMYWYRQDPGQGLRLIYYSQIVNDFQKGDIAEGYSVSREKKESFPLTVTSAQKNPTAFYLCASSITADPYEQYFGPGTRLTVT.

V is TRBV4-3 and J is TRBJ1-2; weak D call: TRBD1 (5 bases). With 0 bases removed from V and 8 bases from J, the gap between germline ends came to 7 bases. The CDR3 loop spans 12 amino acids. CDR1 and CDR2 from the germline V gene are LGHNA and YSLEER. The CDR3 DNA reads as TGCGCCAGCAGCCAAGAGGGGGAAGGCTACACCTTC. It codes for CASSQEGEGYTF.

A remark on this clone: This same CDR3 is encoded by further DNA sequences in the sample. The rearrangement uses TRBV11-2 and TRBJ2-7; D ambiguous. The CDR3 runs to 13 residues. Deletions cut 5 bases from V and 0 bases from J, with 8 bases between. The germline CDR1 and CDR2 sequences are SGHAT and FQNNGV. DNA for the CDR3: TGTGCCAGCAGCCCCCGCGGCTCCTACGAGCAGTACTTC. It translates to CASSPRGSYEQYF.

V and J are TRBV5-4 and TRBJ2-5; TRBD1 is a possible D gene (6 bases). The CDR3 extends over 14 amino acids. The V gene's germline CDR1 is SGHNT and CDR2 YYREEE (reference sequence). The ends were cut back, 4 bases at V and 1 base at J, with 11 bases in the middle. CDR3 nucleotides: TGTGCCAGCAGCCGGGACATCTCCCAAGAGACCCAGTACTTC. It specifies CASSRDISQETQYF.

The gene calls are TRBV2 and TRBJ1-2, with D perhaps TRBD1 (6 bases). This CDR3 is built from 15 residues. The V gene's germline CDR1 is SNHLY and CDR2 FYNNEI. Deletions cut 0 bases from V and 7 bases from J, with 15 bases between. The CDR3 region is CASSEAQTGPLGYTF. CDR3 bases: TGTGCCAGCAGTGAAGCGCAGACAGGCCCACTTGGCTACACCTTC. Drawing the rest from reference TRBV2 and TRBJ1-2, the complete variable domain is EPEVTQTPSHQVTQMGQEVILRCVPISNHLYFYWYRQILGQKVEFLVSFYNNEISEKSEIFDDQFSVERPDGSNFTLKIRSTKLEDSAMYFCASSEAQTGPLGYTFGSGTRLTVV.

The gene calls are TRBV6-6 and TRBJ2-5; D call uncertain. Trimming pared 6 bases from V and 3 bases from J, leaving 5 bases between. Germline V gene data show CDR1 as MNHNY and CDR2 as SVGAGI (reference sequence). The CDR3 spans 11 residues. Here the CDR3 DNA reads TGTGCCAGCAGAATAGAAGAGACCCAGTACTTC. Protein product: CASRIEETQYF.

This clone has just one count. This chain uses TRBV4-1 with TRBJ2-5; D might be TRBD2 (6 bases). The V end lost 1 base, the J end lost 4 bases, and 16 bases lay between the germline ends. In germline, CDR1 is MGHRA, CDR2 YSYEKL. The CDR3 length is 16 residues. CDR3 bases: TGCGCCAGCAGCCAAGTAGCGGCAGGAGGTGCAGAGACCCAGTACTTC. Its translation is CASSQVAAGGAETQYF.

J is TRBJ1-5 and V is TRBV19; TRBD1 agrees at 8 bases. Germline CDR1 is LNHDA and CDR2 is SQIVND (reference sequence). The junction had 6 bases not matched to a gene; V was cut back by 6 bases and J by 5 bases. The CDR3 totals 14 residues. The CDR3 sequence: CASRATGVHQPQHF. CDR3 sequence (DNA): TGTGCCAGTAGGGCGACAGGGGTGCATCAGCCCCAGCATTTT. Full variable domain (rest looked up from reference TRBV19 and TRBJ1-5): DGGITQSPKYLFRKEGQNVTLSCEQNLNHDAMYWYRQDPGQGLRLIYYSQIVNDFQKGDIAEGYSVSREKKESFPLTVTSAQKNPTAFYLCASRATGVHQPQHFGDGTRLSIL.

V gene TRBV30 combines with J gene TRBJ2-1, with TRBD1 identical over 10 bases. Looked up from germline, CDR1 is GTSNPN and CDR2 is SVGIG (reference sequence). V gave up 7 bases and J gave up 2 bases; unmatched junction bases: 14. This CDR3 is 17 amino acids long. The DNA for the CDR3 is TGTGCCTCCAAGTTTAGAACCGGGACAGGGGCCTACAATGAGCAGTTCTTC. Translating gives CASKFRTGTGAYNEQFF.

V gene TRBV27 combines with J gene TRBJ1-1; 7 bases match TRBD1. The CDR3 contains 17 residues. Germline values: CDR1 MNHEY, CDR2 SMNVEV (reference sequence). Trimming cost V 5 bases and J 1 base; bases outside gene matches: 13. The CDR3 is CASSLTGGDSGNTEAFF. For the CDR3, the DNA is TGTGCCAGCAGTCTGACGGGGGGGGACAGCGGGAACACTGAAGCTTTCTTT.

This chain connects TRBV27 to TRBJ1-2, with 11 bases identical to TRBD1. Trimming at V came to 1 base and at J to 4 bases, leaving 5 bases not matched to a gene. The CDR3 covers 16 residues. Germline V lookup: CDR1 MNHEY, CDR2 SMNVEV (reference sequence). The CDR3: CASSLFGTGGTYGYTF. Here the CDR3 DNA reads TGTGCCAGCAGTTTATTTGGGACAGGGGGTACCTATGGCTACACCTTC.

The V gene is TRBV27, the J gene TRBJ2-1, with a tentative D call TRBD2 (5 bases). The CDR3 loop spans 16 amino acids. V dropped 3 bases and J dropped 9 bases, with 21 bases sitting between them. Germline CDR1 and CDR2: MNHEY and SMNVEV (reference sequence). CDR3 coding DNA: TGTGCCAGCAGTTTGATTCCCCTAGCCGTGCGTGGTGAGCAGTTCTTC. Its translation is CASSLIPLAVRGEQFF.

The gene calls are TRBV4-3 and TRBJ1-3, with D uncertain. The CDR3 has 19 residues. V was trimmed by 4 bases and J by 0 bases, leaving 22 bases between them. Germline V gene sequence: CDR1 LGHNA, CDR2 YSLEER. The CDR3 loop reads CASSLFVGPTVSSGNTIYF. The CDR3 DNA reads TGCGCCAGCAGCCTTTTTGTCGGGCCCACTGTATCCTCTGGAAACACCATATATTTT.

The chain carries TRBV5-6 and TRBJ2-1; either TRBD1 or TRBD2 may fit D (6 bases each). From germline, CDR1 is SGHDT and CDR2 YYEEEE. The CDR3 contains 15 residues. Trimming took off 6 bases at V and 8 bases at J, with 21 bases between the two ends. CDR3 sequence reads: CASTSRGAFVDEQFF. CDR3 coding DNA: TGTGCCAGCACTTCGAGGGGGGCGTTCGTTGATGAGCAGTTCTTC.

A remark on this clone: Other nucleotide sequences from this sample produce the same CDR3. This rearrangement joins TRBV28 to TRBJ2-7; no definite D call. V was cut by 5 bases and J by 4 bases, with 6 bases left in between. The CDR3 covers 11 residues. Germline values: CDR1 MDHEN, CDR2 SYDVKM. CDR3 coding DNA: TGTGCCAGCAGTCCAGGTTACGAGCAGTACTTC. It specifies CASSPGYEQYF.

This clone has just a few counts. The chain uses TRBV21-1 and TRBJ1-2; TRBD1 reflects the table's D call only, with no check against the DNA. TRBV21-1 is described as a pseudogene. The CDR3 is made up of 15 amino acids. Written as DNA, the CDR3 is TGTGCCAGCAGCACGGGGACAGGGGTGTCGTATGGCTACACCTTC. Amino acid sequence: CASSTGTGVSYGYTF.

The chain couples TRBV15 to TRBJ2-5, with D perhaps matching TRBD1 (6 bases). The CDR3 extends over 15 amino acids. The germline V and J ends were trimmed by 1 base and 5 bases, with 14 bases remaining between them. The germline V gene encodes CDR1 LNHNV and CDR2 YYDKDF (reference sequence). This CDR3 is CATSRGGGVKETQYF. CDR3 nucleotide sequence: TGTGCCACCAGCAGAGGAGGGGGAGTCAAGGAGACCCAGTACTTC.

The CDR3 loop reads CASSRTGTSDTDTQYF. CDR3 bases: TGTGCCAGCAGCCGGACCGGGACTAGCGACACAGATACGCAGTATTTT. The rearrangement joins TRBV13 to TRBJ2-3; 10 bases align to TRBD2. V was clipped by 5 bases and J by 2 bases; unmatched bases: 7. The germline CDR1 and CDR2 sequences are PRHDT and FYEKMQ (reference sequence). This CDR3 has 16 amino acids.

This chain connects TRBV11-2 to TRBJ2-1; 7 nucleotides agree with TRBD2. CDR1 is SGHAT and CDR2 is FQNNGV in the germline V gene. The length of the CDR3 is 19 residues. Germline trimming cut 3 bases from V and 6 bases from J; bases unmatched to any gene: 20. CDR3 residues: CASSFTGAWAGEAFNEQFF. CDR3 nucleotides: TGTGCCAGCAGCTTTACAGGCGCCTGGGCGGGAGAAGCTTTCAATGAGCAGTTCTTC.

The DNA for the CDR3 is TGTGCCACCAGCCGCTCCGGTAGCGGACTTTTCTACGAGCAGTACTTC. Its protein is CATSRSGSGLFYEQYF. The chain couples TRBV15 to TRBJ2-7; D is possibly TRBD2 (6 bases). The CDR3 loop spans 16 amino acids. Germline loops: CDR1 LNHNV, CDR2 YYDKDF (reference sequence). V gave up 5 bases and J gave up 3 bases, with 20 bases separating them.

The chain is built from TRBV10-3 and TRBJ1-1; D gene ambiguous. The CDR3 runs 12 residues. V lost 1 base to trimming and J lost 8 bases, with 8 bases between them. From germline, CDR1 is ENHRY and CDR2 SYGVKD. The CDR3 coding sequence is TGTGCCATCAGTGAGTTCCGACGAGAAGCTTTCTTT. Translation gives CAISEFRREAFF.

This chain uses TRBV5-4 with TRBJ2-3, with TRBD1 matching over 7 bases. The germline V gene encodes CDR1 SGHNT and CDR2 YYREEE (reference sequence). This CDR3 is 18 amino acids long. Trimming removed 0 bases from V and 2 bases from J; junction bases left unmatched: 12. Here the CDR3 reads CASSLGPGQRLSTDTQYF. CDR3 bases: TGTGCCAGCAGCTTGGGTCCGGGACAGCGGCTCTCCACAGATACGCAGTATTTT.

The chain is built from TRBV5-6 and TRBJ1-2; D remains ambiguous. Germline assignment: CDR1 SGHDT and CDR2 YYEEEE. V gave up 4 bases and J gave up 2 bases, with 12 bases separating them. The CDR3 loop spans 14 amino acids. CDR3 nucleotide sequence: TGTGCCAGCAGCACTGGCGGCGCCAACTATGGCTACACCTTC. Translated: CASSTGGANYGYTF.

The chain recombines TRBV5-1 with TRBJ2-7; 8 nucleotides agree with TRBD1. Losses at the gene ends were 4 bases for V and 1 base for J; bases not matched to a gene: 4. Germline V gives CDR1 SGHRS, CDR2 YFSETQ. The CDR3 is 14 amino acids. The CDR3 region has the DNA TGCGCCAGCAGCCCGGACAGGGCATCCTACGAGCAGTACTTC. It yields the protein CASSPDRASYEQYF.

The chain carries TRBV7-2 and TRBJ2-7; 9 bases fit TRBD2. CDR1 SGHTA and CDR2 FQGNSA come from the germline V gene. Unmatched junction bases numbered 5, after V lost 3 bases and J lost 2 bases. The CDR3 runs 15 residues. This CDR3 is CASSFAGGDPYEQYF. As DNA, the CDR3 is TGTGCCAGCAGCTTCGCGGGAGGGGATCCCTACGAGCAGTACTTC.